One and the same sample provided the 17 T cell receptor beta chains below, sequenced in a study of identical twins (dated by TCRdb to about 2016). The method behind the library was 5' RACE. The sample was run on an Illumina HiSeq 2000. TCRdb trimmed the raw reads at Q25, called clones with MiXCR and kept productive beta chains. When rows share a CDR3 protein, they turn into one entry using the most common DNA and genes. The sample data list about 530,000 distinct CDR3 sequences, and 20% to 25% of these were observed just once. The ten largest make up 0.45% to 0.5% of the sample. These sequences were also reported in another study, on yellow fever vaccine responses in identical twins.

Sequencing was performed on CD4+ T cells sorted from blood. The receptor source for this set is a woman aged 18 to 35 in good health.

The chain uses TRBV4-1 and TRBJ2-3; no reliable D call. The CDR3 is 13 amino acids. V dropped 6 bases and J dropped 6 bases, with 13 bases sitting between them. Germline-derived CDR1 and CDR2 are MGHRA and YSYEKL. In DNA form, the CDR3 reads TGCGCCAGCAGACCCATGGGAACGGATACGCAGTATTTT. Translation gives CASRPMGTDTQYF.

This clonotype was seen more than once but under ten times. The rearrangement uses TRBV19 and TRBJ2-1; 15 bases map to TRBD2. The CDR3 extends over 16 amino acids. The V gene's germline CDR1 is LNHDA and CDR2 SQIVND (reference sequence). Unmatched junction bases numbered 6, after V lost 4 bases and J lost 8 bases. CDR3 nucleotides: TGTGCCAGTAGTAGGACTAGCGGGAGGGTTTCGTATGAGCAGTTCTTC. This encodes CASSRTSGRVSYEQFF.

CDR3 protein: CASSLYGDYEQYF. The CDR3 DNA sequence: TGTGCCAGCAGTTTATACGGGGATTACGAGCAGTACTTC. V usage is TRBV28 and J usage is TRBJ2-7; possible D gene TRBD2, 5 bases. Per the germline V gene, CDR1 is MDHEN and CDR2 is SYDVKM. Trimming stripped 1 base from V and 4 bases from J, with 8 bases between. CDR3 size: 13 residues.

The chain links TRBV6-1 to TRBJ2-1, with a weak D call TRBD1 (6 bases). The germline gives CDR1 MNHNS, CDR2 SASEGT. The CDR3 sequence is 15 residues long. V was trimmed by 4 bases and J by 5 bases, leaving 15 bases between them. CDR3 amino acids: CASSASSTGHNEQFF. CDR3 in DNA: TGTGCCAGCAGTGCCAGTTCCACAGGGCACAATGAGCAGTTCTTC.

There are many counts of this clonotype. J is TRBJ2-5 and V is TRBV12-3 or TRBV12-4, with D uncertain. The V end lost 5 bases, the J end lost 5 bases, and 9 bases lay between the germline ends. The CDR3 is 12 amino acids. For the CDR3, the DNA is TGTGCCAGCAGTCCCACGGGCGAGACCCAGTACTTC. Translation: CASSPTGETQYF.

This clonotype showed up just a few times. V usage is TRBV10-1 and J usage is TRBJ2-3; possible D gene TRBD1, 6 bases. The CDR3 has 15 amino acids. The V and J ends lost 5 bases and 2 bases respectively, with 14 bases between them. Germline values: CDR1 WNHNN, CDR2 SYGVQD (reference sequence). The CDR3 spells CASSQGKKNTDTQYF. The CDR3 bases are TGCGCCAGCAGTCAGGGGAAGAAAAACACAGATACGCAGTATTTT.

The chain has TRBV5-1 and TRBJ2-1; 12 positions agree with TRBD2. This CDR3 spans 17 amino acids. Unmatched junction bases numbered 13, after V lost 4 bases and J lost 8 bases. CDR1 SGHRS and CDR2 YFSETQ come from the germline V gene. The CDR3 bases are TGCGCCAGCAGCGAAAAGCCCCTAGCGGGGGGGCTCGATGAGCAGTTCTTC. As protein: CASSEKPLAGGLDEQFF.

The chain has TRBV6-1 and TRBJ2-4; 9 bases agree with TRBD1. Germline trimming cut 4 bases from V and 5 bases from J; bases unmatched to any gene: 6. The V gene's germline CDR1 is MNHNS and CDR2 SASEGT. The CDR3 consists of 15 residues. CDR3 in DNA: TGTGCCAGCAGTGGAGGGACAGGGTTGGAAAACATTCAGTACTTC. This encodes CASSGGTGLENIQYF.

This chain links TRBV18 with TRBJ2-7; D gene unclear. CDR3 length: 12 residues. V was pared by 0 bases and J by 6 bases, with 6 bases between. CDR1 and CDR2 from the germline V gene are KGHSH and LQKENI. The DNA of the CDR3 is TGTGCCAGCTCACCACCAAATGGCGAGCAGTACTTC. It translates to CASSPPNGEQYF.

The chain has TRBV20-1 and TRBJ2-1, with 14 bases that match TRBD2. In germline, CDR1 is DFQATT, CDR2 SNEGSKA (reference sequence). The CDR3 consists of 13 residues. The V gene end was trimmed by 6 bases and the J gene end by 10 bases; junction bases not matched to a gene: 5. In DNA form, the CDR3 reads TGCAGTGCAGACCGGACTAGCGGGGGGGAGCAGTTCTTC. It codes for CSADRTSGGEQFF.

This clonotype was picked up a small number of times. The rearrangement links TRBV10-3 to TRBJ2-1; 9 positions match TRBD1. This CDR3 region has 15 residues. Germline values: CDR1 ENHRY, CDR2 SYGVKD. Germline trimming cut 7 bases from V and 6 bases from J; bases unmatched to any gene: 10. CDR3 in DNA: TGTGCCATCATGGGGTCTAGGGACAGGGCCAATGAGCAGTTCTTC. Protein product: CAIMGSRDRANEQFF.

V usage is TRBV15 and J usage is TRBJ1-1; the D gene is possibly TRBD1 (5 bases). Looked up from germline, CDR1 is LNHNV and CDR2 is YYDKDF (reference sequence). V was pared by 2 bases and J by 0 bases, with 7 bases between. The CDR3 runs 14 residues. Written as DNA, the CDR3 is TGTGCCACCAGCAGATGGGGGGTGAACACTGAAGCTTTCTTT. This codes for CATSRWGVNTEAFF.

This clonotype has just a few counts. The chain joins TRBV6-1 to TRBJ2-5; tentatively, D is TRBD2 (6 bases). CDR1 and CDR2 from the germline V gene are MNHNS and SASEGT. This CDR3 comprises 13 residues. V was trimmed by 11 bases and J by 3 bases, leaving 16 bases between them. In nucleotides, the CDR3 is TGTGCCGCTAAGGACTACGTCGAAGAGACCCAGTACTTC. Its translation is CAAKDYVEETQYF.

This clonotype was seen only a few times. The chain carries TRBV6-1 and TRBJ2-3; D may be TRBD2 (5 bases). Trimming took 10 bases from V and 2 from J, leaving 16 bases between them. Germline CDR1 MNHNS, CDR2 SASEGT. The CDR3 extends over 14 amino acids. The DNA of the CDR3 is TGTGCCACCTACTCGGGGAAATACACAGATACGCAGTATTTT. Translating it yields CATYSGKYTDTQYF.

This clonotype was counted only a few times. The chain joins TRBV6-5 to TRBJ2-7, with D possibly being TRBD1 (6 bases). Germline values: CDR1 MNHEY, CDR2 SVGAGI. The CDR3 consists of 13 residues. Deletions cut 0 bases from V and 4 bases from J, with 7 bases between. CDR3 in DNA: TGTGCCAGCAGTTACTCCCAGGGGTACGAGCAGTACGTC. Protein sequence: CASSYSQGYEQYV.

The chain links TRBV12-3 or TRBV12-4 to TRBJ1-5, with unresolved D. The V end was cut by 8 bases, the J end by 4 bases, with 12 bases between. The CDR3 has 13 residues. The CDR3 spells CASGLGSNQPQHF. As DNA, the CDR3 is TGTGCCAGCGGGCTGGGGTCGAATCAGCCCCAGCATTTT.

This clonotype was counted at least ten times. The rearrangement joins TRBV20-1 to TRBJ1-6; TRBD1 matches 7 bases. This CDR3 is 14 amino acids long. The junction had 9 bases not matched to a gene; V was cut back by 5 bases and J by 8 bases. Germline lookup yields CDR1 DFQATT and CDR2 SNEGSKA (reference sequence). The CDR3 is CSASPDREYSPLHF. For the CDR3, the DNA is TGCAGTGCTTCCCCCGACAGGGAATATTCACCCCTCCACTTT.